The 11 T cell receptor beta chains in this list originate from one sample, sequenced in a study of regulatory T cells in long-lasting Graves disease. Researchers made TCR beta libraries by using iRepertoire HTBI primers and running Arm-PCR on CDR3 regions. One entry per CDR3 protein results from TCRdb running MiXCR on the multiplex PCR reads. The table lists about 370,000 distinct CDR3 sequences, roughly 15% of them singletons. The time point is: newly diagnosed GD, antithyroid drugs for less than 3 months. PBMC-derived RNA was used for the TCR library. The sequenced sample was peripheral blood mononuclear cells (PBMCs), obtained at new diagnosis, from a patient treated with antithyroid drugs. These receptors were taken from a female donor with Graves disease.

The chain carries TRBV6-1 and TRBJ1-2; perhaps TRBD1 as D (5 bases). The CDR3 is made up of 14 amino acids. Germline values: CDR1 MNHNS, CDR2 SASEGT. V was shortened by 5 bases and J by 2 bases, with 12 bases between the two germline ends. The CDR3 loop reads CASSSRVSNYGYTF. DNA for the CDR3: TGTGCCAGCAGTAGCAGGGTCTCGAACTATGGCTACACCTTC.

This clonotype was seen at least ten times. V usage is TRBV2 and J usage is TRBJ2-7; the D gene is possibly TRBD1 (5 bases). CDR3 length: 15 residues. CDR1 is SNHLY, CDR2 FYNNEI, per germline. Trimming took 5 bases from V and 5 from J, leaving 19 bases between them. The CDR3, as DNA: TGTGCCAGCAGTCAGACAGCCACTGCCTGGAACGAGCAGTACTTC. The encoded protein is CASSQTATAWNEQYF.

This clonotype was recorded at least ten times. The V gene is TRBV27, the J gene TRBJ1-2; 10 bases align to TRBD1. Unmatched junction bases numbered 7, after V lost 11 bases and J lost 4 bases. The length of the CDR3 is 13 residues. The germline CDR1 and CDR2 sequences are MNHEY and SMNVEV (reference sequence). CDR3 sequence (DNA): TGTGCCTGTTCCCGGGACAGGGGCTATGGCTACACCTTC. This translates into CACSRDRGYGYTF.

There are many counts of this clonotype. The V and J genes are TRBV27 and TRBJ1-5; D is perhaps TRBD1 (6 bases). Between the trimmed V and J ends, which lost 3 bases and 6 bases, there was a span of 12 bases. The germline gives CDR1 MNHEY, CDR2 SMNVEV (reference sequence). There are 14 residues in the CDR3. The CDR3 nucleotides are TGTGCCAGCAGTTTGACAGGCGGGGGTCAGCCCCAGCATTTT. This encodes CASSLTGGGQPQHF.

This clonotype was found many times. The chain carries TRBV20-1 and TRBJ2-3; D is uncertain. The CDR3 consists of 11 residues. V shed 1 base and J shed 6 bases, with 5 bases lying between them. CDR1 DFQATT and CDR2 SNEGSKA come from the germline V gene (reference sequence). The CDR3 nucleotides read TGCAGTGCTAGAGTTATCGATACGCAGTATTTT. It yields the protein CSARVIDTQYF.

As regards this clonotype: At one end the junction does not follow the germline gene, possibly because of a read error. The CDR3 sequence: CASTAYNKQFF. The CDR3 region has the DNA TGTGCCAGCACAGCCTACAATAAGCAGTTCTTC. The chain carries TRBV19 and TRBJ2-1; D is ambiguous. This CDR3 has 11 amino acids. The V gene's germline CDR1 is LNHDA and CDR2 SQIVND (reference sequence). The full variable domain, rest sourced from reference TRBV19 and TRBJ2-1, is DGGITQSPKYLFRKEGQNVTLSCEQNLNHDAMYWYRQDPGQGLRLIYYSQIVNDFQKGDIAEGYSVSREKKESFPLTVTSAQKNPTAFYLCASTAYNKQFFGPGTRLTVL.

The V call is TRBV29-1, the J call TRBJ2-2; TRBD1 agrees at 7 bases. This CDR3 has 15 amino acids. Germline V gene data show CDR1 as SQVTM and CDR2 as ANQGSEA. Losses at the gene ends were 5 bases for V and 7 bases for J; bases not matched to a gene: 13. The CDR3 coding sequence is TGCAGCGTTCTGAATATTAGGGGGCAGGGCGGGGAGCTGTTTTTT. This encodes CSVLNIRGQGGELFF.

This clonotype was detected many times. The chain combines TRBV6-2 or TRBV6-3 with TRBJ2-3; possible D gene TRBD2, 5 bases. Trimming took 6 bases from V and 0 from J, leaving 10 bases between them. This CDR3 has 14 residues. Germline values: CDR1 MNHEY, CDR2 SVGEGT. The CDR3: CASSKRSSTDTQYF. CDR3 nucleotides: TGTGCCAGCAGCAAGCGGTCTAGCACAGATACGCAGTATTTT.

In this sample, this clonotype turned up a few times. The chain carries TRBV27 and TRBJ2-6, with D hard to call. With 4 bases removed from V and 0 bases from J, the gap between germline ends came to 7 bases. Germline values: CDR1 MNHEY, CDR2 SMNVEV (reference sequence). This CDR3 is built from 15 residues. CDR3 bases: TGTGCCAGCAGTTCCCCCTTCTCTGGGGCCAACGTCCTGACTTTC. It translates to CASSSPFSGANVLTF.

This clonotype was recorded at least ten times. This chain joins TRBV12-5 and TRBJ2-2, with 7 nucleotides matching TRBD1. The CDR3 covers 18 residues. The V gene's germline CDR1 is LGHNT and CDR2 FRNRAP. The junction had 11 bases not matched to a gene; V was cut back by 0 bases and J by 4 bases. The CDR3 is CASGLVLGGRGTTGELFF. CDR3 DNA: TGTGCTAGTGGTTTGGTCCTAGGCGGCAGGGGGACCACCGGGGAGCTGTTTTTT.

The table lists this clonotype with many counts. The chain employs TRBV5-1 and TRBJ2-1; the D is unclear. The CDR3 covers 15 residues. V shed 0 bases and J shed 5 bases, with 12 bases lying between them. CDR1 SGHRS and CDR2 YFSETQ come from the germline V gene. The CDR3 sequence is CASSLGPGPHNEQFF. Here the CDR3 DNA reads TGCGCCAGCAGCTTGGGGCCCGGACCTCACAATGAGCAGTTCTTC.